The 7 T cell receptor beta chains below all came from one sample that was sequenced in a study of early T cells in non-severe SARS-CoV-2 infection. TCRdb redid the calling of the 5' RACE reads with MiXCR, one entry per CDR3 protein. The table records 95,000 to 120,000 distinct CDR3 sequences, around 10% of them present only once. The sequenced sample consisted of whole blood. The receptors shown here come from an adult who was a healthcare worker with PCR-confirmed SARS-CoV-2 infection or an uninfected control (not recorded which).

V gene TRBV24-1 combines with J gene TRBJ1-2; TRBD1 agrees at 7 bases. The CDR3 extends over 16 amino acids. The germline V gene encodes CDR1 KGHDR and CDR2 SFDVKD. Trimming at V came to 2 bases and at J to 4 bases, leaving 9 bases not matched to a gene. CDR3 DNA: TGTGCCACCAGTGATTCAGACTCGACAGGGCGCTATGGCTACACCTTC. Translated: CATSDSDSTGRYGYTF.

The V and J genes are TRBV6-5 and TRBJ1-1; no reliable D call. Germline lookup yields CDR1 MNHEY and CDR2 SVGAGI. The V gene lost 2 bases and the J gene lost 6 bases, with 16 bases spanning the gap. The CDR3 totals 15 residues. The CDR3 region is CASSYAKATLAEAFF. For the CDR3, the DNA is TGTGCCAGCAGTTACGCAAAGGCTACACTAGCTGAAGCTTTCTTT.

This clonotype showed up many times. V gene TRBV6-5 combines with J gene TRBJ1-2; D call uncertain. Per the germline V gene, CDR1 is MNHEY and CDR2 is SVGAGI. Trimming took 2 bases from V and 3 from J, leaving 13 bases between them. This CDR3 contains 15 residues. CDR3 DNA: TGTGCCAGCAGTTACAGGCAGGCTCCTTACTATGGCTACACCTTC. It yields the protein CASSYRQAPYYGYTF.

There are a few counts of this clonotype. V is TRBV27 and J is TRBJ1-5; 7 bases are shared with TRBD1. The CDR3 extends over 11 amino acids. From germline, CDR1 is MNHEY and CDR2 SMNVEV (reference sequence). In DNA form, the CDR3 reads TGTGGGACAGGCAGCAATCAGCCCCAGCATTTT. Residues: CGTGSNQPQHF.

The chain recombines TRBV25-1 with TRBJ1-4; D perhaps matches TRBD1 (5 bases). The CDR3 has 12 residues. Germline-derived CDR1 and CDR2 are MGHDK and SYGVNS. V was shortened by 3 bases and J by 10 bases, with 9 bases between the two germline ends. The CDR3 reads CASSDGGGKLFF. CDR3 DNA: TGTGCCAGCAGTGATGGGGGGGGAAAACTGTTTTTT.

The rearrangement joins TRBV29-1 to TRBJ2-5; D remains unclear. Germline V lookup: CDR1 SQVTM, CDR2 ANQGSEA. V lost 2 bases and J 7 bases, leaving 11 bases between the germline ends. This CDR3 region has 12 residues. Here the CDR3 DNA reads TGCAGCGTTGAAAAACAGCCAGGGACCCAGTACTTC. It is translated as CSVEKQPGTQYF.

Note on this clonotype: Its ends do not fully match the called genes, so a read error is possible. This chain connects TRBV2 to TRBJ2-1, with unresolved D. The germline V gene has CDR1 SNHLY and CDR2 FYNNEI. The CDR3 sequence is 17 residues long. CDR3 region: CASSDVASSISHNEQFF. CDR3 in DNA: TGTGCCAGCAGTGATGTGGCCTCCTCCATCTCCCACAATGAGCAGTTCTTC.